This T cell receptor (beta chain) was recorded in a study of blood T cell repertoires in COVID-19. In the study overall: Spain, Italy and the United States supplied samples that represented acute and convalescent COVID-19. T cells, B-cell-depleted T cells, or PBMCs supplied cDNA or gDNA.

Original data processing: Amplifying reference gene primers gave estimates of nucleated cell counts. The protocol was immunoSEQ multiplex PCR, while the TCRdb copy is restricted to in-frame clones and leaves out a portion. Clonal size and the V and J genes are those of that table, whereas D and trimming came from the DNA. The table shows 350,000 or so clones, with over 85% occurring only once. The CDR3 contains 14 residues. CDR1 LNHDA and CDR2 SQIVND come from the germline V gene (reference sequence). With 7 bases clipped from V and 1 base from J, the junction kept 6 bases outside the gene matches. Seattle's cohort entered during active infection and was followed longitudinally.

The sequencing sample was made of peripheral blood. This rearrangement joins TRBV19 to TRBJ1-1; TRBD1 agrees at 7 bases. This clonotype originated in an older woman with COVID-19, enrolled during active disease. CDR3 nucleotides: TGTGCCAGTAATTCGGGACAGAAGAACACTGAAGCTTTCTTT. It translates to CASNSGQKNTEAFF.